The 17 T cell receptor beta chains below were found in one sample sequenced in a study of blood T cell repertoires in COVID-19. TCRdb keeps only in-frame clones here, not all; method: immunoSEQ multiplex PCR. The table records approximately 230,000 clones, about nine tenths of them present only once. Sequences were obtained from peripheral blood. All receptors come from a young man who had recovered from COVID-19.

A remark on this clone: Other DNA sequences in this specimen translate into the identical CDR3. This chain uses TRBV7-2 with TRBJ1-2, with a weak D call TRBD1 (6 bases). Germline CDR1 is SGHTA and CDR2 is FQGNSA. Trimming shortened V by 4 bases and J by 2 bases, and 8 bases separated the two germline ends. This CDR3 spans 13 amino acids. CDR3 nucleotide sequence: TGTGCCAGCAGCTCGGGACAAAACTATGGCTACACCTTC. Protein: CASSSGQNYGYTF.

CDR3 loop: CASSLAGQGGHETQYF. The DNA of the CDR3 is TGTGCCAGCAGCTTGGCGGGACAGGGGGGGCATGAGACCCAGTACTTC. The chain uses TRBV5-8 and TRBJ2-5, with TRBD1 identical over 11 bases. J gave up 5 bases and V 0 bases, and 6 bases lay outside the gene matches. This CDR3 comprises 16 residues. Germline-derived CDR1 and CDR2 are SGHTS and YDEGEE.

This clone occurred once. The chain has TRBV20-1 and TRBJ1-2, with D unresolved. The CDR3 is 10 amino acids. Germline CDR1 reads DFQATT; CDR2 reads SNEGSKA (reference sequence). Trimming cost V 3 bases and J 5 bases, with 4 bases left between them. The CDR3 DNA follows: TGCAGTGCTAGCTCTTATGGCTACACCTTC. The encoded protein is CSASSYGYTF.

This chain links TRBV5-8 with TRBJ1-2, with 11 bases fitting TRBD1. Germline loops: CDR1 SGHTS, CDR2 YDEGEE. CDR3 length: 15 amino acids. V gave up 4 bases and J gave up 2 bases; unmatched junction bases: 4. CDR3 DNA sequence: TGTGCCAGCAGCCCAGGACAGGGGGCAAACTATGGCTACACCTTC. It is translated as CASSPGQGANYGYTF.

The rearrangement links TRBV12-3 or TRBV12-4 to TRBJ1-1, with D perhaps TRBD1 (5 bases). This CDR3 is 12 amino acids long. V gave up 6 bases and J gave up 11 bases, with 16 bases separating them. CDR3 bases: TGTGCCAGCAGAGGGGCCACCACGGCCGCTTTCTTT. As protein: CASRGATTAAFF.

The chain uses TRBV7-2 and TRBJ1-3; D remains unclear. This CDR3 has 15 amino acids. Trimming stripped 6 bases from V and 0 bases from J, with 12 bases between. In germline, CDR1 is SGHTA, CDR2 FQGNSA. The CDR3 here is CASSLQASSGNTIYF. The CDR3, as DNA: TGTGCCAGCAGTTTGCAGGCGAGCTCTGGAAACACCATATATTTT.

The chain uses TRBV28 and TRBJ2-1, with a tentative D call TRBD1 (7 bases). Germline values: CDR1 MDHEN, CDR2 SYDVKM. CDR3 length: 15 residues. V was pared by 3 bases and J by 6 bases, with 15 bases between. CDR3 sequence (DNA): TGTGCCAGCAGTTTGGGCCAGGGGGACTCCAATGAGCAGTTCTTC. Residues: CASSLGQGDSNEQFF.

This sequence joins TRBV28 and TRBJ1-5, with 7 bases lining up with TRBD1. Germline lookup yields CDR1 MDHEN and CDR2 SYDVKM. V gave up 1 base and J gave up 0 bases; unmatched junction bases: 9. CDR3 length equals 18 residues. For the CDR3, the DNA is TGTGCCAGCAGTTTATCATTACAGGGGCCCCTTAGCAATCAGCCCCAGCATTTT. Encoded protein: CASSLSLQGPLSNQPQHF.

The chain uses TRBV30 and TRBJ2-6; D not certain. The CDR3 runs 16 residues. Per the germline V gene, CDR1 is GTSNPN and CDR2 is SVGIG (reference sequence). Deletions cut 1 base from V and 0 bases from J, with 10 bases between. The CDR3 region has the DNA TGTGCCTGGAGTGAGTCCAGTTCCTCTGGGGCCAACGTCCTGACTTTC. Amino acids: CAWSESSSSGANVLTF.

The chain is built from TRBV7-9 and TRBJ1-2, with a weak D call TRBD1 (6 bases). CDR1 is SEHNR and CDR2 is FQNEAQ in the germline V gene (reference sequence). V gave up 3 bases and J gave up 2 bases, with 7 bases separating them. The CDR3 runs 13 residues. The CDR3 DNA is TGTGCCAGCAGCTTTCAGGGGAACTATGGCTACACCTTC. This translates into CASSFQGNYGYTF. The whole variable domain, remainder taken from reference TRBV7-9 and TRBJ1-2, is DTGVSQNPRHKITKRGQNVTFRCDPISEHNRLYWYRQTLGQGPEFLTYFQNEAQLEKSRLLSDRFSAERPKGSFSTLEIQRTEQGDSAMYLCASSFQGNYGYTFGSGTRLTVV.

This clone was detected only a few times. This rearrangement joins TRBV5-6 to TRBJ2-7, with 8 bases fitting TRBD2. V gave up 4 bases and J gave up 1 base; unmatched junction bases: 7. CDR3 length: 15 amino acids. Germline CDR1 is SGHDT and CDR2 is YYEEEE. This CDR3 is CASSREGRGSYEQYF. The CDR3 coding sequence is TGTGCCAGCAGCCGGGAGGGCAGGGGTTCCTACGAGCAGTACTTC.

This clone was seen just once. V and J are TRBV6-2 or TRBV6-3 and TRBJ1-4, with D uncertain. Trimming shortened V by 0 bases and J by 0 bases, and 5 bases separated the two germline ends. There are 15 residues in the CDR3. From germline, CDR1 is MNHEY and CDR2 SVGEGT. As DNA, the CDR3 is TGTGCCAGCAGTTACTCACCAGCAACTAATGAAAAACTGTTTTTT. Protein product: CASSYSPATNEKLFF.

This clone was seen just once. This rearrangement joins TRBV7-2 to TRBJ2-2; 11 nucleotides match TRBD1. V lost 4 bases and J lost 7; bases outside the gene matches: 17. Germline CDR1 and CDR2: SGHTA and FQGNSA. The CDR3 has 19 amino acids. The CDR3 DNA sequence: TGTGCCAGCAGCTCCCGAAGATCTATTTTCGGGACAGGGGGCGGGGAGCTGTTTTTT. Translation: CASSSRRSIFGTGGGELFF.

The chain employs TRBV6-5 and TRBJ1-3; 7 nucleotides agree with TRBD1. The germline gives CDR1 MNHEY, CDR2 SVGAGI. The CDR3 contains 15 residues. Trimming took 2 bases from V and 4 from J; bases not matched to a gene: 5. The CDR3 sequence is CASSYQPDRGNTIYF. The CDR3 coding sequence is TGTGCCAGCAGTTACCAACCGGACAGGGGAAACACCATATATTTT.

The chain recombines TRBV2 with TRBJ1-2; 11 nucleotides line up with TRBD1. J gave up 7 bases and V 4 bases, and 8 bases lay outside the gene matches. This CDR3 is built from 15 residues. Germline-derived CDR1 and CDR2 are SNHLY and FYNNEI. This CDR3 is CASSARTGGAFGYTF. In nucleotides, the CDR3 is TGTGCCAGCAGTGCTCGGACAGGGGGCGCATTTGGCTACACCTTC.

This sequence joins TRBV28 and TRBJ2-3; D possibly corresponds to TRBD2 (6 bases). Germline V gives CDR1 MDHEN, CDR2 SYDVKM. V lost 6 bases and J lost 0, with 16 bases in between. The CDR3 consists of 16 residues. This CDR3 reads CASSSAGGASTDTQYF. CDR3 DNA sequence: TGTGCCAGCAGCTCCGCCGGCGGGGCGAGCACAGATACGCAGTATTTT.

V usage is TRBV6-5 and J usage is TRBJ1-3; D remains unclear. V was shortened by 2 bases and J by 3 bases, with 8 bases between the two germline ends. This CDR3 has 14 residues. Germline CDR1 MNHEY, CDR2 SVGAGI. The CDR3 DNA sequence: TGTGCCAGCAGTTACAGGACTCATGGAAACACCATATATTTT. Amino acids: CASSYRTHGNTIYF.